One sample yielded the 9 T cell receptor beta chains listed below, sequenced in a study of cytomegalovirus exposure and HLA in healthy donors. Sequencing was performed with immunoSEQ multiplex PCR; in TCRdb, only in-frame clones are kept and a portion is missing. The sample holds more than 300,000 clones, around 86% seen once. Sequencing input: PBMCs. Source of these receptors: a woman aged 18 to 35 in good health and CMV-seronegative.

The chain employs TRBV28 and TRBJ2-2; a weak D match, TRBD2 (5 bases). Trimming stripped 4 bases from V and 6 bases from J, with 18 bases between. This CDR3 has 16 amino acids. Germline V CDR1 and CDR2: MDHEN, SYDVKM. This chain's CDR3 is CASSSPGGLDPGELFF. The CDR3 DNA is TGTGCCAGCAGTTCCCCAGGAGGACTTGACCCCGGGGAGCTGTTTTTT.

This clone was counted only a few times. This rearrangement joins TRBV7-3 to TRBJ2-1; D may be TRBD1 (5 bases). Germline values: CDR1 SGHTA, CDR2 FQGTGA. V shed 2 bases and J shed 7 bases, with 15 bases lying between them. CDR3 length equals 15 residues. The CDR3, as DNA: TGTGCCAGCAGCTTACGACAAGGGGTTAGGAATGAGCAGTTCTTC. Translating it yields CASSLRQGVRNEQFF. Variable domain in full (rest from reference TRBV7-3 and TRBJ2-1): GAGVSQTPSNKVTEKGKYVELRCDPISGHTALYWYRQSLGQGPEFLIYFQGTGAADDSGLPNDRFFAVRPEGSVSTLKIQRTERGDSAVYLCASSLRQGVRNEQFFGPGTRLTVL.

The V gene is TRBV7-9, the J gene TRBJ1-5; tentatively, D is TRBD1 (5 bases). The V gene's germline CDR1 is SEHNR and CDR2 FQNEAQ (reference sequence). The CDR3 runs 14 residues. The V end was cut by 6 bases, the J end by 0 bases, with 9 bases between. CDR3 bases: TGTGCCAGCAGACGGGGGGATAGCAATCAGCCCCAGCATTTT. Residues: CASRRGDSNQPQHF.

The chain combines TRBV27 with TRBJ2-6; D not resolved. Deletions cut 2 bases from V and 6 bases from J, with 8 bases between. CDR1 and CDR2 (germline): MNHEY, SMNVEV (reference sequence). The CDR3 runs to 14 residues. For the CDR3, the DNA is TGTGCCAGCAGTTTAAACACCGCGGCCAACGTCCTGACTTTC. Its protein is CASSLNTAANVLTF.

In DNA, the CDR3 is TGTGCCAGCAGGGCCGGGACAGGGGGGTCGAATGAGCAGTTCTTC. It yields the protein CASRAGTGGSNEQFF. V gene TRBV27 combines with J gene TRBJ2-1; 11 bases are shared with TRBD1. V was clipped by 6 bases and J by 7 bases; unmatched bases: 8. The CDR3 contains 15 residues. CDR1 MNHEY and CDR2 SMNVEV come from the germline V gene (reference sequence).

V usage is TRBV7-2 and J usage is TRBJ2-2; the match to TRBD2 covers 11 bases. Trimming removed 6 bases from V and 5 bases from J; junction bases left unmatched: 5. The germline gives CDR1 SGHTA, CDR2 FQGNSA. The CDR3 is made up of 15 amino acids. This CDR3 is CASRPIAGGTGELFF. CDR3 nucleotides: TGTGCCAGCAGACCGATAGCGGGAGGGACCGGGGAGCTGTTTTTT.

The J gene is TRBJ1-1, the V gene TRBV27, with 7 bases aligning to TRBD1. After removal of 7 bases from V and 5 bases from J, the junction contained 16 bases not matched to a gene. This CDR3 is 16 amino acids long. The V gene's germline CDR1 is MNHEY and CDR2 SMNVEV (reference sequence). The CDR3 region has the DNA TGTGCCAGCATGGGGATTTTGCAGGGGGATGGAACTGAAGCTTTCTTT. It encodes CASMGILQGDGTEAFF.

This clone was seen only once. The genes are TRBV4-1 and TRBJ2-7, with D perhaps TRBD1 (6 bases). V gave up 0 bases and J gave up 5 bases, with 20 bases separating them. The length of the CDR3 is 17 residues. The germline V gene encodes CDR1 MGHRA and CDR2 YSYEKL. CDR3 sequence reads: CASSQDVTRTAPNEQYF. DNA of the CDR3: TGCGCCAGCAGCCAAGACGTAACTCGGACAGCTCCTAACGAGCAGTACTTC.

The chain combines TRBV2 with TRBJ2-7; D not certain. CDR1 and CDR2 (germline): SNHLY, FYNNEI. CDR3 length: 14 residues. V was cut by 1 base and J by 0 bases, with 7 bases left in between. Here the CDR3 reads CASSEGRHSYEQYF. CDR3 sequence (DNA): TGTGCCAGCAGTGAAGGGCGGCACTCCTACGAGCAGTACTTC.